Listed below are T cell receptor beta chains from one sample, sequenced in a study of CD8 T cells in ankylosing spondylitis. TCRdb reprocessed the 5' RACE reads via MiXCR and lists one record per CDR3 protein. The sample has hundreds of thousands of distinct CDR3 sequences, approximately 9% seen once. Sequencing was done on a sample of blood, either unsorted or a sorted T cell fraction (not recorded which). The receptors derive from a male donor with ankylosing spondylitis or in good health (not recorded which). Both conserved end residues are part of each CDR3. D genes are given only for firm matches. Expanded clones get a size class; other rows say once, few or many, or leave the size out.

TGTGCCAGCAGCCGTGGCCGGGAAGGGGATTCACCCCTCCACTTT | CASSRGREGDSPLHF | TRBJ1-6 | - | TRBV27 | few | 15
TGTGCCAGCAGCTTAGCCGGGTCCTCACCCCTCGAGCAGTACTTC | CASSLAGSSPLEQYF | TRBJ2-7 | - | TRBV7-2 | - | 15
TGTGCCAGCAGCTTACACGAGGCAGGGACAGGGGAGAGCAATCAGCCCCAGCATTTT | CASSLHEAGTGESNQPQHF | TRBJ1-5 | TRBD1 | TRBV7-8 | many | 19
TGCAGTGCTATAACAGGGTCAGGTTCAGGTCAGCCCCAGCATTTT | CSAITGSGSGQPQHF | TRBJ1-5 | - | TRBV20-1 | - | 15
TGTGCCAGCAGCATGAGGTCGGGGGGGCCTCTCTACGAGCAGTACTTC | CASSMRSGGPLYEQYF | TRBJ2-7 | TRBD2 | TRBV12-3/TRBV12-4 | many | 16
TGTGCCAGCAGCCGGACAGGGTGGGATGGCTACACCTTC | CASSRTGWDGYTF | TRBJ1-2 | TRBD1 | TRBV12-3/TRBV12-4 | - | 13
TGCAGTGCTCGTCCCGGGACAGGGTTTCCCTACGAGCAGTACTTC | CSARPGTGFPYEQYF | TRBJ2-7 | TRBD1 | TRBV20-1 | many | 15
TGTGCCAGCAGTATAACCAGGGGGCTAGCCCCTGGGGCCAACGTCCTGACTTTC | CASSITRGLAPGANVLTF | TRBJ2-6 | TRBD1 | TRBV12-3/TRBV12-4 | many | 18
TGCAGCGTTCGATCAGGGACAGCGAACACCGGGGAGCTGTTTTTT | CSVRSGTANTGELFF | TRBJ2-2 | TRBD1 | TRBV29-1 | many | 15
TGTGCCAGCAGCCCGACGGGGGGATCTGGCTACACCTTC | CASSPTGGSGYTF | TRBJ1-2 | - | TRBV5-6 | - | 13
TGCGCCAGCACCCAACAGGGAACTAATGAAAAACTGTTTTTT | CASTQQGTNEKLFF | TRBJ1-4 | - | TRBV5-1 | many | 14
TGTGCCAGCACTATCTCGAGGTCCAATGAGCAGTTCTTC | CASTISRSNEQFF | TRBJ2-1 | - | TRBV5-5 | - | 13
TGTGCCAGCAGCGGGGCCCCGGAGGCTGGCTACCCCTTC | CASSGAPEAGYPF | TRBJ1-2 | - | TRBV9 | - | 13
TGTGCCTGCAGCCAAGTGGCGGGCATGAACACTGAAGCTTTCTTT | CACSQVAGMNTEAFF | TRBJ1-1 | - | TRBV3-1 | - | 15
TGTGCCAGCAGCGTAGATAGCAGGGGTTTCTATGGCTACACCTTC | CASSVDSRGFYGYTF | TRBJ1-2 | - | TRBV9 | many | 15
TGCGCCAGCAGCCAAACAACCAGGGAATTCTGGACCGGGGAGCTGTTTTTT | CASSQTTREFWTGELFF | TRBJ2-2 | - | TRBV5-1 | - | 17
TGTGCCAGCAGCCCCGCCTGGCTGGACACTGAAGCTTTCTTT | CASSPAWLDTEAFF | TRBJ1-1 | - | TRBV7-9 | many | 14
TGCGCCAGCAGCCGCGGGACTAGCGGGTGGGACACAGATACGCAGTATTTT | CASSRGTSGWDTDTQYF | TRBJ2-3 | TRBD2 | TRBV4-3 | - | 17
TGTGCCAGCAGTACCTCCCCTTCGAACACCGGGGAGCTGTTTTTT | CASSTSPSNTGELFF | TRBJ2-2 | - | TRBV12-3/TRBV12-4 | many | 15
TGTGCCAGTAGTATGGGACTCTCCCGTTGGGGCGAGCAGTACTTC | CASSMGLSRWGEQYF | TRBJ2-7 | - | TRBV19 | many | 15
TGTGCCAGCAGCCTTCTACAGGGGACCACCGGGGAGCTGTTTTTT | CASSLLQGTTGELFF | TRBJ2-2 | TRBD1 | TRBV4-2 | many | 15
TGTGCCAGCTCACCCGCACGGGAAACCTACGAGCAGTACTTC | CASSPARETYEQYF | TRBJ2-7 | - | TRBV18 | - | 14
TGTGCCAGCAGCTTCGGCGGGACATTTGATAATTCACCCCTCCACTTT | CASSFGGTFDNSPLHF | TRBJ1-6 | - | TRBV7-9 | few | 16
TGTGCCAGCAGCCAAGGACAGAATAATTCACCCCTCCACTTT | CASSQGQNNSPLHF | TRBJ1-6 | - | TRBV3-1 | many | 14
TGTGCCAGCAGCCAAGGAAGTGAGGGGGGCTATGGCTACACCTTC | CASSQGSEGGYGYTF | TRBJ1-2 | - | TRBV3-1 | many | 15
TGTGCCGGTACCAGTAAGATGAACACTGAAGCTTTCTTT | CAGTSKMNTEAFF | TRBJ1-1 | - | TRBV2 | many | 13
TGCGCCAGCAGCTTGGATGGTAGCGGGTTCTACGAGCAGTACTTC | CASSLDGSGFYEQYF | TRBJ2-7 | TRBD2 | TRBV5-1 | many | 15
TGCAGTGCTAGATCCGACAGGGGAGGGGGCGAGACCCAGTACTTC | CSARSDRGGGETQYF | TRBJ2-5 | - | TRBV20-1 | - | 15
TGTGCCAGCAGCCCTATACCGGGACTACATCCACAAGAGACCCAGTACTTC | CASSPIPGLHPQETQYF | TRBJ2-5 | - | TRBV21-1 | many | 17
TGCGCCAGCAGCCAAGATACAGGGGATTTTTCACCCCTCCACTTT | CASSQDTGDFSPLHF | TRBJ1-6 | TRBD1 | TRBV4-3 | many | 15
TGCAGTGCTAGATCCCCGAAAGGGAGTGTTAGCTACACCTTC | CSARSPKGSVSYTF | TRBJ1-2 | - | TRBV20-1 | many | 14